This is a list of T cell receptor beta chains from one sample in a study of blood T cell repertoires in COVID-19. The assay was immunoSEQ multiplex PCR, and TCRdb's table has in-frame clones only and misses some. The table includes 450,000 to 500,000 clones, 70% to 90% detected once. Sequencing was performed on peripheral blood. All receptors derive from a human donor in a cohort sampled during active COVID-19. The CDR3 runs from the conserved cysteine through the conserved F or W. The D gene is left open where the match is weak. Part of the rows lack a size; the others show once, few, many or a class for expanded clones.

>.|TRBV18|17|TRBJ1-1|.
CASSSYQGDGVNTEAFF
TGTGCCAGCTCATCTTACCAAGGGGATGGCGTGAACACTGAAGCTTTCTTT
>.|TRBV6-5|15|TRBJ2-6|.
CASSSLVAGANVLTF
TGTGCCAGCAGCTCACTTGTAGCTGGGGCCAACGTCCTGACTTTC
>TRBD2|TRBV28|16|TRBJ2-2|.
CASSLTSGSLSGELFF
TGTGCCAGCAGTTTGACTAGCGGGAGTTTGAGCGGGGAGCTGTTTTTT
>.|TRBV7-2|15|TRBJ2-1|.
CASSSRSSSYNEQFF
TGTGCCAGCAGCTCCCGGTCGAGCTCCTACAATGAGCAGTTCTTC
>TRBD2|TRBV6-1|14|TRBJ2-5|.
CASSEGGTMETQYF
TGTGCCAGCAGTGAAGGAGGGACTATGGAGACCCAGTACTTC
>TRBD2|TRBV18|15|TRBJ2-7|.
CASSIFRYSGNEQYF
TGTGCCAGCTCCATATTCCGGTACAGCGGGAACGAGCAGTACTTC
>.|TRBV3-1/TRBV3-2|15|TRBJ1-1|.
CASSTLGALNTEAFF
TGTGCCAGCAGCACCTTGGGGGCATTGAACACTGAAGCTTTCTTT
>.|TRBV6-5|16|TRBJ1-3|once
CASSYRGSYSGNTIYF
TGTGCCAGCAGTTACAGGGGCAGTTACTCTGGAAACACCATATATTTT
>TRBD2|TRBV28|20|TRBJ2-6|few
CASSSHGTSGSLAGANVLTF
TGTGCCAGCAGTTCCCACGGGACTAGCGGGAGTTTGGCTGGGGCCAACGTCCTGACTTTC
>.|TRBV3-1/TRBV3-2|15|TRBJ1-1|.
CASSQSELMNTEAFF
TGTGCCAGCAGCCAATCAGAATTAATGAACACTGAAGCTTTCTTT
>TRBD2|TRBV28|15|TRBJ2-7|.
CASSLSSGRGYEQYF
TGTGCCAGCAGTCTAAGTAGCGGGAGGGGCTACGAGCAGTACTTC
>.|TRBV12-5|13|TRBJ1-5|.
CASGLVRGQPQHF
TGTGCTAGTGGTTTGGTTAGGGGACAGCCCCAGCATTTT
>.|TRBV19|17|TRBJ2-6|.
CASTLGRGQGGANVLTF
TGTGCCAGTACCCTGGGGCGGGGGCAGGGTGGGGCCAACGTCCTGACTTTC
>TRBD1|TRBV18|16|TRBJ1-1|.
CASSPLIQGAQTEAFF
TGTGCCAGCTCACCCCTCATTCAGGGGGCGCAAACTGAAGCTTTCTTT
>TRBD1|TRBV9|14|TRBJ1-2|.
CASSASTGGGGYTF
TGTGCCAGCAGCGCATCTACAGGGGGAGGAGGCTACACCTTC
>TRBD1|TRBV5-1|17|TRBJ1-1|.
CASSLQGTGGGNTEAFF
TGCGCCAGCAGCTTACAAGGGACAGGGGGCGGGAACACTGAAGCTTTCTTT
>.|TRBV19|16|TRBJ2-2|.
CASSTPPGRPSGELFF
TGTGCCAGTAGTACCCCCCCAGGGCGTCCCTCCGGGGAGCTGTTTTTT
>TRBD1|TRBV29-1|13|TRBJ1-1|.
CSAWTGGATEAFF
TGCAGCGCCTGGACAGGGGGCGCGACTGAAGCTTTCTTT
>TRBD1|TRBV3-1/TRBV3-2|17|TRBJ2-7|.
CASSQAKWDRVSYEQYF
TGTGCCAGCAGCCAAGCCAAATGGGACAGGGTATCCTACGAGCAGTACTTC